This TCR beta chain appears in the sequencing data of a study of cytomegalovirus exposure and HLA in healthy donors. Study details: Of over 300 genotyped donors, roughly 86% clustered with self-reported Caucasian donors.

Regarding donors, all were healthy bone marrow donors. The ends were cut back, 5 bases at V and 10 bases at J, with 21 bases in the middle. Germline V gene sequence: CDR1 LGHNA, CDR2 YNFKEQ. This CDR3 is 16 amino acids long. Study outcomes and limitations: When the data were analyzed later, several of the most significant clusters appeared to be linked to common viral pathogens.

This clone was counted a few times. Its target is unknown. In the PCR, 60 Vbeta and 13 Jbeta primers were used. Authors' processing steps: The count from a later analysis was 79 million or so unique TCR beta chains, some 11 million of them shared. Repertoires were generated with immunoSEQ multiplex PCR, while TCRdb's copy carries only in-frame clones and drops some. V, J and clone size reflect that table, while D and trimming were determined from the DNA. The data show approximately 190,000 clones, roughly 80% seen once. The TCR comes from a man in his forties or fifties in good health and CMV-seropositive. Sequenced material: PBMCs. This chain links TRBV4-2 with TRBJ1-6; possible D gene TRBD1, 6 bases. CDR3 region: CASSYQGGRLESPLHF. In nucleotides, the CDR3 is TGTGCCAGCAGCTATCAAGGGGGAAGGCTAGAGTCACCCCTCCACTTT.